A selection of T cell receptor beta chains follows, all from one sample in a study of blood T cell repertoires in COVID-19. Assay: immunoSEQ multiplex PCR; the TCRdb copy retains only in-frame clones and omits some. The sample yields around 620,000 clones, about 87% seen once. The specimen sequenced was peripheral blood. The source is a woman between 18 and 30 years old with acute or convalescent COVID-19. Both conserved end residues are part of each CDR3. D genes are given only for firm matches. A clone size is listed for some rows: how often the clone was seen (once, few, many), or a class if it is expanded.

clone_size,j_call,d_call,v_call,cdr3_nt,cdr3_aa
.,TRBJ1-2,.,TRBV3-1/TRBV3-2,TGTGCCAGCAGCCAGACAGGCACCTACCCATCCTCCGGCTACACCTTC,CASSQTGTYPSSGYTF
.,TRBJ1-6,.,TRBV2,TGTGCCAGCAGTCAAACCACAGGGTCTAATTCACCCCTCCACTTT,CASSQTTGSNSPLHF
.,TRBJ2-7,TRBD1,TRBV7-2,TGTGCCAGCAGCCGGGACAGTATCTACGAGCAGTACTTC,CASSRDSIYEQYF
.,TRBJ1-2,TRBD1,TRBV6-5,TGTGCCACTACGGAGATAGGACAGGGAGGTGGCTACACCTTC,CATTEIGQGGGYTF
.,TRBJ2-7,.,TRBV9,TGTGCCAGCAGCGTAGACGACATCAACTGGCAGTACTTC,CASSVDDINWQYF
.,TRBJ1-4,TRBD1,TRBV2,TGTGCCAGCAGTTTCGAAGCCGGGACAGGGGTCCCATCATTGGGTGAAAAACTGTTTTTT,CASSFEAGTGVPSLGEKLFF
.,TRBJ2-3,TRBD1,TRBV12-5,TGTGCTAGTGGTTCGCGGACAGGGCGTTCGACAGATACGCAGTATTTT,CASGSRTGRSTDTQYF
.,TRBJ2-1,TRBD2,TRBV6-2/TRBV6-3,TGTGCCAGCAGTTCCCGGACTAGCGGGCCCCTGAGCTCCTACAATGAGCAGTTCTTC,CASSSRTSGPLSSYNEQFF
.,TRBJ1-2,.,TRBV6-5,TGTGCCAGCAGTTACCGAGGACTCTATGGCTACACCTTC,CASSYRGLYGYTF
once,TRBJ1-3,.,TRBV3-1/TRBV3-2,TGTGCCAGCAGCCAAAGGGAGCGCAGTCGCTCTGGAAACACCATATATTTT,CASSQRERSRSGNTIYF
.,TRBJ2-4,TRBD1,TRBV12-5,TGTGCTAGTGGTTTTTCTCCGCAGGGGGCCTGGGGCAAAAACATTCAGTACTTC,CASGFSPQGAWGKNIQYF
.,TRBJ2-2,.,TRBV11-2,TGTGCCAGCAGCTTAGATCTCTCGAACACCGGGGAGCTGTTTTTT,CASSLDLSNTGELFF
.,TRBJ2-3,.,TRBV5-4,TGTGCCAGCAGCTTGGTCGGGTTTCCAGATACGCAGTATTTT,CASSLVGFPDTQYF
.,TRBJ2-1,TRBD2,TRBV11-2,TGTGCCAGCAGCTTTAGCGGGGGACCCTTTGACAATGAGCAGTTCTTC,CASSFSGGPFDNEQFF
once,TRBJ1-2,TRBD1,TRBV3-1/TRBV3-2,TGTGCCAGCAGCTACCGGACAGGGGATAATGGCTACACCTTC,CASSYRTGDNGYTF
.,TRBJ2-5,.,TRBV4-1,TGCGCCAGCAGCCAAGATCCCAGGGGAAGGACCCAGTACTTC,CASSQDPRGRTQYF
.,TRBJ1-4,.,TRBV4-1,TGCGCCAGCAGCCATCCCCGTGAAAAACTGTTTTTT,CASSHPREKLFF
.,TRBJ2-1,TRBD1,TRBV29-1,TGCAGCGAGAACAGGGGAACGAGAGATGAGCAGTTCTTC,CSENRGTRDEQFF
.,TRBJ1-2,.,TRBV5-1,TGCGCCAGCAGTGAGGGCTGGAATGGCTACACCTTC,CASSEGWNGYTF
.,TRBJ1-2,TRBD1,TRBV29-1,TGCAGCGTTTCTCGGACAGGGAATATCTATGGCTACACCTTC,CSVSRTGNIYGYTF
.,TRBJ1-1,.,TRBV5-4,TGTGCCAGCAGCTTCACGGGGAACACTGAAGCTTTCTTT,CASSFTGNTEAFF
.,TRBJ2-1,.,TRBV10-3,TGTGCCACCCGTAGGGAGGTAGACTCTCAGGAGTTCTTC,CATRREVDSQEFF
.,TRBJ1-6,.,TRBV6-5,TGTGCCAGCAGACTGGGGGGTTTGAATTCACCCCTCCACTTT,CASRLGGLNSPLHF
.,TRBJ2-1,.,TRBV5-1,TGCGCCAGCACCCCGGACAGACTCACCTTCAATGAGCAGTTCTTC,CASTPDRLTFNEQFF
few,TRBJ1-2,.,TRBV5-5,TGTGCCAGCAGCTTGGCCGCGGGACCCGAGGGCTACACCTTC,CASSLAAGPEGYTF
.,TRBJ2-1,.,TRBV19,TGTGCCAGTAGTAGGCTAGCCGCTGAGCAGTTCTTC,CASSRLAAEQFF
.,TRBJ2-7,.,TRBV9,TGTGCCAGCAGCGTCGGACAGAGCTACGAGCAGTACTTC,CASSVGQSYEQYF
.,TRBJ1-5,.,TRBV12-3/TRBV12-4,TGTGCTTCCGGGAACAATCAGCCCCAGCATTTT,CASGNNQPQHF
.,TRBJ2-1,.,TRBV6-2/TRBV6-3,TGTGCCAGCAGTACCCGACAGAGAGTCTACAATGAGCAGTTCTTC,CASSTRQRVYNEQFF
.,TRBJ2-7,.,TRBV24-1,TGTGCCACCAGTGGTGAGCCGTACTACGAGCAGTACTTC,CATSGEPYYEQYF
.,TRBJ1-3,.,TRBV5-1,TGCGCCAGCAGCGTGGACCAGAATCTATATTTT,CASSVDQNLYF
.,TRBJ1-5,TRBD1,TRBV5-8,TGTGCCAGCAGCACCACCGGGACAGCGGGGGGGGATCAGCCCCAGCATTTT,CASSTTGTAGGDQPQHF
.,TRBJ1-1,.,TRBV5-6,TGTGCCAGCAGCTTGATGGGGCAGGTCATGAACACTGAAGCTTTCTTT,CASSLMGQVMNTEAFF
.,TRBJ2-1,.,TRBV11-2,TGTGCCAGCAGCCTGGGACTGCTCGCCTACAATGAGCAGTTCTTC,CASSLGLLAYNEQFF
.,TRBJ1-6,.,TRBV5-1,TGCGCCAGCAGGACCGGCCGGGGGTTCTATAATTCACCCCTCCACTTT,CASRTGRGFYNSPLHF